Listed here are 13 T cell receptor beta chains from one sample, sequenced in a study of CD8+ T cells in alopecia areata. Sequencing used cDNA as its template, made by extracting RNA and reverse transcribing it. This table comes from immunoSEQ multiplex PCR, and its TCRdb copy is limited to in-frame clones, with some not included. Altogether 85,000 to 95,000 clones are present, 70% to 80% being singletons, with the ten largest covering 17%. Described treatment: oral pan-JAK inhibitor, 5-10 mg twice daily. The specimen was CD8+ T cells sorted from blood, collected around week 46, from a patient treated with tofacitinib. Source of these receptors: a human donor with alopecia areata.

V gene TRBV5-1 combines with J gene TRBJ2-2; 7 bases agree with TRBD1. This CDR3 spans 15 amino acids. The V gene's germline CDR1 is SGHRS and CDR2 YFSETQ. Trimming took 2 bases from V and 0 from J; bases not matched to a gene: 1. CDR3 loop: CASSFGQANTGELFF. Here the CDR3 DNA reads TGCGCCAGCAGCTTTGGACAGGCGAACACCGGGGAGCTGTTTTTT.

The chain links TRBV7-2 to TRBJ1-3; D might be TRBD1 (5 bases). The CDR3 contains 16 residues. Germline CDR1 is SGHTA and CDR2 is FQGNSA. Trimming shortened V by 5 bases and J by 2 bases, and 16 bases separated the two germline ends. This CDR3 reads CASSLSGFQTGNTIYF. Here the CDR3 DNA reads TGTGCCAGCAGCCTCTCAGGGTTTCAAACTGGAAACACCATATATTTT.

The rearrangement joins TRBV5-8 to TRBJ2-2; 7 bases line up with TRBD1. The germline V gene encodes CDR1 SGHTS and CDR2 YDEGEE. The CDR3 totals 19 residues. V lost 3 bases and J lost 3; bases outside the gene matches: 17. CDR3 DNA: TGTGCCAGCAGCTCGAGTAGTAAAGACAGGGCGTTCTACACCGGGGAGCTGTTTTTT. Its protein is CASSSSSKDRAFYTGELFF. Based on the CDR3 plus reference TRBV5-8 and TRBJ2-2, the full variable domain is EAGVTQSPTHLIKTRGQQATLRCSPISGHTSVYWYQQALGLGLQFLLWYDEGEERNRGNFPPRFSGRQFPNYSSELNVNALELEDSALYLCASSSSSKDRAFYTGELFFGEGSRLTVL.

V usage is TRBV6-5 and J usage is TRBJ2-7; 7 bases are a match to TRBD2. There are 13 residues in the CDR3. Germline V gene sequence: CDR1 MNHEY, CDR2 SVGAGI. V was clipped by 4 bases and J by 0 bases; unmatched bases: 0. This chain's CDR3 is CASSWGGSYEQYF. The DNA for the CDR3 is TGTGCCAGCAGTTGGGGGGGCTCCTACGAGCAGTACTTC.

The chain is built from TRBV5-4 and TRBJ2-1, with 7 bases identical to TRBD1. The V segment lost 4 bases and the J segment 6 bases; nucleotides outside the gene matches: 4. Per germline, CDR1 SGHNT and CDR2 YYREEE (reference sequence). The CDR3 sequence is 13 residues long. The chain's CDR3 is CASSLGQANEQFF. The CDR3 nucleotides are TGTGCCAGCAGCCTCGGACAGGCCAATGAGCAGTTCTTC.

This clone was picked up one time. A far larger clone is only one base removed, so a read error is likely. The chain uses TRBV10-2 and TRBJ1-2, with D unclear. Trimming left V 0 bases short and J 7 bases short, with 18 bases between. Looked up from germline, CDR1 is WSHSY and CDR2 is SAAADI. This CDR3 has 16 residues. The CDR3 here is CASSESAGRFGGGYTF. The CDR3 DNA reads as TGCGCCAGCAGTGAGTCTGCGGGCAGGTTCGGAGGTGGCTACACCTTC.

Here the CDR3 DNA reads TGTGCCAGCAGCCCAGCGGGACAGGGGAAGACCGGGGAGCTGTTTTTT. Its translation is CASSPAGQGKTGELFF. V gene TRBV5-6 combines with J gene TRBJ2-2, with 10 positions matching TRBD1. The CDR3 covers 16 residues. The germline CDR1 and CDR2 sequences are SGHDT and YYEEEE. J lost 5 bases, V lost 4 bases, and 8 bases had no gene match.

This clone was detected a few times. One end of the junction is discordant with germline, which a read error may explain. The chain combines TRBV5-5 with TRBJ2-7; the D gene is possibly TRBD2 (6 bases). The CDR3 consists of 14 residues. Germline assignment: CDR1 SGHKS and CDR2 YYEKEE (reference sequence). This CDR3 reads CASSQVADSYEQYF. CDR3 in DNA: TGCGCCAGCAGCCAAGTAGCGGACTCCTACGAGCAGTACTTC.

The CDR3 region has the DNA TGTGCCAGTAGTATGGGACCAACTGGTGGCTACACCTTC. Residues: CASSMGPTGGYTF. The rearrangement uses TRBV19 and TRBJ1-2; D is perhaps TRBD1 (5 bases). The CDR3 contains 13 residues. Germline CDR1 LNHDA, CDR2 SQIVND (reference sequence). With 3 bases removed from V and 7 bases from J, the gap between germline ends came to 12 bases.

The chain employs TRBV19 and TRBJ2-4; D may match TRBD1 or TRBD2 (5 bases each). V was pared by 9 bases and J by 1 base, with 19 bases between. This CDR3 region has 16 residues. Germline V gene lookup returns CDR1 LNHDA and CDR2 SQIVND (reference sequence). CDR3 sequence: CASAGDRRLAKNIQYF. The CDR3 DNA reads TGTGCCAGCGCCGGGGACCGGAGGTTGGCCAAAAACATTCAGTACTTC. The whole variable domain, remainder taken from reference TRBV19 and TRBJ2-4, is DGGITQSPKYLFRKEGQNVTLSCEQNLNHDAMYWYRQDPGQGLRLIYYSQIVNDFQKGDIAEGYSVSREKKESFPLTVTSAQKNPTAFYLCASAGDRRLAKNIQYFGAGTRLSVL.

This clone was picked up a small number of times. V gene TRBV9 combines with J gene TRBJ1-1; maybe TRBD1 (5 bases). The length of the CDR3 is 14 residues. V lost 3 bases and J lost 0, with 9 bases in between. The V gene's germline CDR1 is SGDLS and CDR2 YYNGEE. The CDR3 DNA is TGTGCCAGCAGCGCGGACACGATGAACACTGAAGCTTTCTTT. It specifies CASSADTMNTEAFF. The complete variable domain, with remaining parts taken from reference TRBV9 and TRBJ1-1, reads DSGVTQTPKHLITATGQRVTLRCSPRSGDLSVYWYQQSLDQGLQFLIQYYNGEERAKGNILERFSAQQFPDLHSELNLSSLELGDSALYFCASSADTMNTEAFFGQGTRLTVV.

A note on this clone: This CDR3 is also generated by other DNA sequences in the sample. The V and J genes are TRBV5-6 and TRBJ1-5, with D possibly TRBD1 on 5 matching bases. Germline V gene sequence: CDR1 SGHDT, CDR2 YYEEEE. Deletions cut 0 bases from V and 7 bases from J, with 8 bases between. This CDR3 has 13 amino acids. As DNA, the CDR3 is TGTGCCAGCAGCTTGGGTGGGGGACAGCCCCAGCATTTT. This encodes CASSLGGGQPQHF. The full variable domain, completed using reference TRBV5-6 and TRBJ1-5, is DAGVTQSPTHLIKTRGQQVTLRCSPKSGHDTVSWYQQALGQGPQFIFQYYEEEERQRGNFPDRFSGHQFPNYSSELNVNALLLGDSALYLCASSLGGGQPQHFGDGTRLSIL.

A single count supports this clone. The junction departs from germline at one end; a sequencing error may be responsible. This rearrangement joins TRBV6-5 to TRBJ2-3; D is ambiguous. This CDR3 comprises 8 residues. Germline V gene sequence: CDR1 MNHEY, CDR2 SVGAGI. CDR3 DNA sequence: TGTGCCAGCAGTTATCAGGACTTT. This encodes CASSYQDF.